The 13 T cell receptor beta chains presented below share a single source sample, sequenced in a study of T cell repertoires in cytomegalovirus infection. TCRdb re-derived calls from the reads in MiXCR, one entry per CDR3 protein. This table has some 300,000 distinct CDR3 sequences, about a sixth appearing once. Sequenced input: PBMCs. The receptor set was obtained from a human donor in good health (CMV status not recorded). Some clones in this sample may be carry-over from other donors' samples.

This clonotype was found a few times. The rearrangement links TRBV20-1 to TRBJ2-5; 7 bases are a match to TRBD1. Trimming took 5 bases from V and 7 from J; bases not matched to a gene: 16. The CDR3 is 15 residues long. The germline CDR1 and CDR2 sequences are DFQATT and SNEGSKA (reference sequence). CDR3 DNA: TGCAGTGCTTCCCTCGGACAGGATGGTTCGGGGACCCAGTACTTC. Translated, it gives CSASLGQDGSGTQYF.

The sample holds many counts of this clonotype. CDR3 protein: CASSQSTGGGDGYTF. The DNA for the CDR3 is TGTGCCAGCAGTCAATCGACAGGGGGAGGGGATGGCTACACCTTC. The chain recombines TRBV12-3 or TRBV12-4 with TRBJ1-2; TRBD1 agrees at 9 bases. With V trimmed by 5 bases and J by 6 bases, 10 bases remained unmatched. The length of the CDR3 is 15 residues.

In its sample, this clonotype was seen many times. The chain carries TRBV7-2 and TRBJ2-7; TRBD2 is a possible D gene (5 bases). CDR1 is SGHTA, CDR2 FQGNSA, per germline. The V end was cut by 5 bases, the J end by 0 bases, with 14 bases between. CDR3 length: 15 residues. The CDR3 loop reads CASSLPGSTSYEQYF. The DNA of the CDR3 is TGTGCCAGCAGCCTCCCGGGGTCCACCTCCTACGAGCAGTACTTC.

The CDR3 here is CASSDRDRGGSGANVLTF. The CDR3 nucleotides read TGTGCCAGCAGCGACCGGGACAGGGGTGGTTCTGGGGCCAACGTCCTGACTTTC. The chain is built from TRBV5-6 and TRBJ2-6; TRBD1 matches at 10 bases. The CDR3 contains 18 residues. The germline V gene encodes CDR1 SGHDT and CDR2 YYEEEE. J lost 1 base, V lost 4 bases, and 8 bases had no gene match.

For the CDR3, the DNA is TGTGCCAGCAGTGATCCCTCAGGAATACCCTACGAGCAGTACTTC. It yields the protein CASSDPSGIPYEQYF. V gene TRBV2 combines with J gene TRBJ2-7; D is ambiguous. V was shortened by 3 bases and J by 2 bases, with 14 bases between the two germline ends. CDR1 is SNHLY and CDR2 is FYNNEI in the germline V gene. CDR3 size: 15 residues.

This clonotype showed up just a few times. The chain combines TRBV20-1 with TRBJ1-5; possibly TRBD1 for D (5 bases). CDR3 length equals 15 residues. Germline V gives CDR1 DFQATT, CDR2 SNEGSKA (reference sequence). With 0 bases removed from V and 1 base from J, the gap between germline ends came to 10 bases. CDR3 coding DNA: TGCAGTGCTAGAGACGACAGCATGAGCAATCAGCCCCAGCATTTT. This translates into CSARDDSMSNQPQHF.

The CDR3 loop is CASSFTVGTQYF. CDR3 nucleotide sequence: TGTGCCAGCAGTTTTACGGTCGGGACCCAGTACTTC. The rearrangement uses TRBV28 and TRBJ2-5; D remains unclear. CDR1 and CDR2 from the germline V gene are MDHEN and SYDVKM. V lost 3 bases, J lost 7 bases, and 9 bases lay in between. This CDR3 has 12 residues.

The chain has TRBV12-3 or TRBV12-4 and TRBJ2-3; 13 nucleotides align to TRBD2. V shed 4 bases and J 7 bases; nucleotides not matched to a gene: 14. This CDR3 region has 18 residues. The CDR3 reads CASSWKGLLAGGPHTQYF. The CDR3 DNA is TGTGCCAGCAGTTGGAAAGGACTACTAGCGGGGGGGCCTCATACGCAGTATTTT.

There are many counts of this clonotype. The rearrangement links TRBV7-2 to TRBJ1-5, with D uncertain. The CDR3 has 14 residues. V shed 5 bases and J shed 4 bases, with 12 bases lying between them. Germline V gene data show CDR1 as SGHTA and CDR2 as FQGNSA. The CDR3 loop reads CASSRDGWNQPQHF. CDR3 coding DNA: TGTGCCAGCAGCCGTGACGGATGGAATCAGCCCCAGCATTTT.

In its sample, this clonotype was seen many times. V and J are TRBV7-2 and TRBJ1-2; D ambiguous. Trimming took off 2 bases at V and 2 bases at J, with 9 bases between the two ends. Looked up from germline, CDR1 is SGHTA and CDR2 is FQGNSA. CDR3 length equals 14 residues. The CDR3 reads CASSLSPDNYGYTF. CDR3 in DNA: TGTGCCAGCAGCTTAAGTCCGGACAACTATGGCTACACCTTC.

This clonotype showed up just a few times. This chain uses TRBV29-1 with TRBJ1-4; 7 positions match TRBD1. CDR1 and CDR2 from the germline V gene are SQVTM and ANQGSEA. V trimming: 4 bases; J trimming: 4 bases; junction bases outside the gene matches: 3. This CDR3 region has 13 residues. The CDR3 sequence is CSVGGTVNEKLFF. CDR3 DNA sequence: TGCAGCGTTGGTGGGACAGTTAATGAAAAACTGTTTTTT. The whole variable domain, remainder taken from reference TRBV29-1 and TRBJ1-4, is SAVISQKPSRDICQRGTSLTIQCQVDSQVTMMFWYRQQPGQSLTLIATANQGSEATYESGFVIDKFPISRPNLTFSTLTVSNMSPEDSSIYLCSVGGTVNEKLFFGSGTQLSVL.

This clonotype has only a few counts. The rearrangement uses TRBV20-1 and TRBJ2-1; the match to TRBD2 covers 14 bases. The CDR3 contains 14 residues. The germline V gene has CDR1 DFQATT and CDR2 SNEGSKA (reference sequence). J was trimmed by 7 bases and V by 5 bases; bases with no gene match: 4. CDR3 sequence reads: CSAGTSGGYNEQFF. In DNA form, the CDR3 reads TGCAGTGCTGGGACTAGCGGGGGCTATAATGAGCAGTTCTTC.

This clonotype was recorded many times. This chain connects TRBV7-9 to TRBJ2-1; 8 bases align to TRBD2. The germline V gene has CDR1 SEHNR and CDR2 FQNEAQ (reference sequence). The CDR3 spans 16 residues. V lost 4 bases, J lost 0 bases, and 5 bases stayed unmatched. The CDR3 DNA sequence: TGTGCCAGCAGCTCCGGACTAGCTGACTCCTACAATGAGCAGTTCTTC. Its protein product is CASSSGLADSYNEQFF.